This entry lists 18 T cell receptor beta chains sequenced from one sample in a study of OX40 agonist ivuxolimab in advanced cancers. To prepare the library, the immunoSEQ multiplex PCR assay was applied. The immuneACCESS repertoire file appears here via TCRdb, limited to in-frame rearrangements. These files lack a portion of the clones; in checked studies, under half of the deficit traces to unresolved V genes, and the cause of the others is not known. The sample table lists tens of thousands of clones, roughly 91% of them with a count of one. The top ten clones comprise roughly 2.6% of the sample. Sequencing was performed on CD4+ or CD8+ T cells sorted from blood, taken in a trial of the OX40 agonist ivuxolimab. These receptors originate from an adult with an advanced solid tumor such as melanoma, head and neck, liver or kidney cancer.

The chain recombines TRBV2 with TRBJ2-7; D tentatively reads TRBD1 or TRBD2 (5 bases each). The CDR3 sequence is 14 residues long. Looked up from germline, CDR1 is SNHLY and CDR2 is FYNNEI. V shed 4 bases and J shed 5 bases, with 15 bases lying between them. Written as DNA, the CDR3 is TGTGCCAGCAGTGCTGAGCAGGGAGATCACGAGCAGTACTTC. Its translation: CASSAEQGDHEQYF.

The chain has TRBV28 and TRBJ1-1, with 8 bases aligning to TRBD1. J was trimmed by 1 base and V by 10 bases; bases with no gene match: 11. Germline lookup yields CDR1 MDHEN and CDR2 SYDVKM. The CDR3 spans 15 residues. For the CDR3, the DNA is TGTGCCACCATCGAAACAGGGGGGCCGAACACTGAAGCTTTCTTT. Its protein is CATIETGGPNTEAFF. Variable domain in full (rest from reference TRBV28 and TRBJ1-1): DVKVTQSSRYLVKRTGEKVFLECVQDMDHENMFWYRQDPGLGLRLIYFSYDVKMKEKGDIPEGYSVSREKKERFSLILESASTNQTSMYLCATIETGGPNTEAFFGQGTRLTVV.

The chain employs TRBV18 and TRBJ2-7, with a weak D call TRBD1 (6 bases). In germline, CDR1 is KGHSH, CDR2 LQKENI. Trimming left V 3 bases short and J 1 base short, with 10 bases between. The CDR3 sequence is 14 residues long. The CDR3 spells CASSPAGESYEQYF. For the CDR3, the DNA is TGTGCCAGCTCACCCGCAGGGGAATCCTACGAGCAGTACTTC. Combining the CDR3 with reference TRBV18 and TRBJ2-7 gives the whole variable domain NAGVMQNPRHLVRRRGQEARLRCSPMKGHSHVYWYRQLPEEGLKFMVYLQKENIIDESGMPKERFSAEFPKEGPSILRIQQVVRGDSAAYFCASSPAGESYEQYFGPGTRLTVT.

The V call is TRBV2, the J call TRBJ2-3, with D hard to call. Germline CDR1 reads SNHLY; CDR2 reads FYNNEI. V shed 3 bases and J shed 0 bases, with 7 bases lying between them. This CDR3 comprises 14 residues. The CDR3 DNA sequence: TGTGCCAGCAGTGAGGATCTAAGCACAGATACGCAGTATTTT. Residues: CASSEDLSTDTQYF.

The V call is TRBV5-1, the J call TRBJ2-7; 13 bases fit TRBD2. The V segment lost 0 bases and the J segment 4 bases; nucleotides outside the gene matches: 1. Looked up from germline, CDR1 is SGHRS and CDR2 is YFSETQ. The CDR3 spans 15 residues. DNA for the CDR3: TGCGCCAGCAGCTTGGGGACTAGCGGGAGTTACGAGCAGTACTTC. This encodes CASSLGTSGSYEQYF.

V gene TRBV5-6 combines with J gene TRBJ2-3; 7 nucleotides match TRBD2. Germline V gene data show CDR1 as SGHDT and CDR2 as YYEEEE. The V and J ends lost 7 bases and 4 bases, in that order; junction bases with no gene match: 15. The CDR3 loop spans 16 amino acids. The CDR3 DNA is TGTGCCAGCCGACGGCGAACGGGAGGTATCCCAGATACGCAGTATTTT. Its protein is CASRRRTGGIPDTQYF.

The rearrangement joins TRBV5-1 to TRBJ2-4, with D unresolved. With 3 bases removed from V and 4 bases from J, the gap between germline ends came to 14 bases. CDR3 size: 15 residues. In germline, CDR1 is SGHRS, CDR2 YFSETQ. The CDR3 reads CASSSDVGRKNIQYF. The CDR3 DNA follows: TGCGCCAGCAGCTCCGACGTAGGAAGAAAAAACATTCAGTACTTC.

The genes are TRBV27 and TRBJ2-5; TRBD1 agrees at 7 bases. The CDR3 length is 16 residues. Germline values: CDR1 MNHEY, CDR2 SMNVEV (reference sequence). J lost 4 bases, V lost 7 bases, and 15 bases had no gene match. The CDR3 coding sequence is TGTGCCAGCAAGAGGACGAGAGGGGGCTTTGTAGAGACCCAGTACTTC. Translating gives CASKRTRGGFVETQYF.

This sequence joins TRBV30 and TRBJ2-5, with 11 bases lining up with TRBD1. Trimming took 2 bases from V and 5 from J; bases not matched to a gene: 7. The CDR3 extends over 15 amino acids. Germline lookup yields CDR1 GTSNPN and CDR2 SVGIG (reference sequence). CDR3 loop: CAWSLWTGGRETQYF. The CDR3 nucleotides read TGTGCCTGGAGTCTCTGGACAGGGGGCCGGGAGACCCAGTACTTC.

This chain connects TRBV19 to TRBJ1-5; a weak D match, TRBD1 (6 bases). Between the trimmed V and J ends, which lost 7 bases and 6 bases, there was a span of 25 bases. Germline CDR1 and CDR2: LNHDA and SQIVND (reference sequence). CDR3 length equals 17 residues. The CDR3 DNA is TGTGCCAGTACCAACAAGGGGGGGGGTGAAAGGGCTCAGCCCCAGCATTTT. Translation: CASTNKGGGERAQPQHF.

V usage is TRBV11-2 and J usage is TRBJ2-1; 12 nucleotides agree with TRBD2. The CDR3 covers 15 residues. Trimming took 4 bases from V and 3 from J; bases not matched to a gene: 1. The germline CDR1 and CDR2 sequences are SGHAT and FQNNGV. The CDR3 sequence: CASSSLAGGYNEQFF. In DNA, the CDR3 is TGTGCCAGCAGCTCACTAGCGGGGGGCTACAATGAGCAGTTCTTC. The full variable domain, completed using reference TRBV11-2 and TRBJ2-1, is EAGVAQSPRYKIIEKRQSVAFWCNPISGHATLYWYQQILGQGPKLLIQFQNNGVVDDSQLPKDRFSAERLKGVDSTLKIQPAKLEDSAVYLCASSSLAGGYNEQFFGPGTRLTVL.

The rearrangement joins TRBV28 to TRBJ2-2; the D is unclear. This CDR3 comprises 12 residues. V shed 5 bases and J shed 8 bases, with 9 bases lying between them. Looked up from germline, CDR1 is MDHEN and CDR2 is SYDVKM. CDR3 residues: CASSEEGGELFF. CDR3 bases: TGTGCCAGCAGTGAGGAAGGAGGGGAGCTGTTTTTT.

V gene TRBV4-1 combines with J gene TRBJ2-1; the D is unclear. Germline V CDR1 and CDR2: MGHRA, YSYEKL. The CDR3 sequence is 16 residues long. The ends were cut back, 0 bases at V and 4 bases at J, with 13 bases in the middle. CDR3 in DNA: TGCGCCAGCAGCCAAGATCGGGCTCCGCGATACAATGAGCAGTTCTTC. Protein product: CASSQDRAPRYNEQFF.

The J gene is TRBJ2-1, the V gene TRBV9; possible D gene TRBD2, 6 bases. The germline CDR1 and CDR2 sequences are SGDLS and YYNGEE. The CDR3 runs 15 residues. V dropped 0 bases and J dropped 2 bases, with 9 bases sitting between them. The CDR3, as DNA: TGTGCCAGCAGCGTAGCGGGACTTACCTACAATGAGCAGTTCTTC. This gives the protein CASSVAGLTYNEQFF.

The chain recombines TRBV11-2 with TRBJ2-2; D may be TRBD1 or TRBD2 (5 bases each). CDR1 is SGHAT and CDR2 is FQNNGV in the germline V gene. The germline V and J ends were trimmed by 5 bases and 1 base, with 11 bases remaining between them. CDR3 length: 15 amino acids. CDR3 nucleotides: TGTGCCAGCAGCCGACAGACTATGAACACCGGGGAGCTGTTTTTT. Protein product: CASSRQTMNTGELFF. The full variable domain, in which reference TRBV11-2 and TRBJ2-2 provide the parts outside the CDR3, is EAGVAQSPRYKIIEKRQSVAFWCNPISGHATLYWYQQILGQGPKLLIQFQNNGVVDDSQLPKDRFSAERLKGVDSTLKIQPAKLEDSAVYLCASSRQTMNTGELFFGEGSRLTVL.

This chain joins TRBV19 and TRBJ2-3; 7 nucleotides agree with TRBD1. Germline values: CDR1 LNHDA, CDR2 SQIVND (reference sequence). After removal of 6 bases from V and 2 bases from J, the junction contained 8 bases not matched to a gene. This CDR3 has 15 amino acids. As DNA, the CDR3 is TGTGCCAGTAGGGGGGACAGCCCCTTCACAGATACGCAGTATTTT. The encoded protein is CASRGDSPFTDTQYF.

The genes are TRBV19 and TRBJ1-2; D gene ambiguous. Trimming stripped 8 bases from V and 1 base from J, with 14 bases between. This CDR3 has 14 amino acids. CDR1 and CDR2 from the germline V gene are LNHDA and SQIVND (reference sequence). In DNA, the CDR3 is TGTGCCAGTCACCGACCGGGCGGTAACTATGGCTACACCTTC. It specifies CASHRPGGNYGYTF.

V is TRBV28 and J is TRBJ1-2; a possible D gene is TRBD1 (5 bases). The V end was cut by 10 bases, the J end by 4 bases, with 10 bases between. Germline CDR1 and CDR2: MDHEN and SYDVKM. This CDR3 has 11 amino acids. In DNA form, the CDR3 reads TGTGCCACCGGCGGGGGCTATGGCTACACCTTC. This gives the protein CATGGGYGYTF.